A selection of T cell receptor beta chains follows, all from one sample in a study of shared clonotypes between healthy human individuals. Measured with immunoSEQ multiplex PCR; TCRdb has only the in-frame clones, and not every one. Here the sample spans millions of clones, 95% being singletons. What was sequenced was naive CD4+ T cells sorted from blood. These receptors were collected from a young man in good health. The CDR3 runs from the conserved cysteine through the conserved F or W. The D gene is left open where the match is weak. Clone sizes are given selectively: once, few, many, or a class where the clone is expanded.

v_call: TRBV18
d_call: .
clone_size: once
j_call: TRBJ2-7
cdr3_nt: TGTGCCAGCTCACCCGACAGGACCCACGAGCAGTACTTC
cdr3_aa: CASSPDRTHEQYF

v_call: TRBV18
d_call: .
clone_size: .
j_call: TRBJ2-2
cdr3_nt: TGTGCCAGCTCACCTGGGGCTGGCGGGGAGCTGTTTTTT
cdr3_aa: CASSPGAGGELFF

v_call: TRBV7-9
d_call: TRBD2
clone_size: .
j_call: TRBJ2-7
cdr3_nt: TGTGCCAGCAGCTTCTCCGGGACTAGCGGTCTCTCCTACGAGCAGTACTTC
cdr3_aa: CASSFSGTSGLSYEQYF

v_call: TRBV6-1
d_call: TRBD1
clone_size: .
j_call: TRBJ1-6
cdr3_nt: TGTGCCAGCAGTGAAGGGACAGGAGTCAATTCACCCCTCCACTTT
cdr3_aa: CASSEGTGVNSPLHF

v_call: TRBV5-4
d_call: .
clone_size: .
j_call: TRBJ2-5
cdr3_nt: TGTGCCAGCAGCCTAAATCCTACGGTTGGACAAGAGACCCAGTACTTC
cdr3_aa: CASSLNPTVGQETQYF

v_call: TRBV6-5
d_call: .
clone_size: .
j_call: TRBJ1-4
cdr3_nt: TGTGCCAGCGGGCTTTTTGGGGCAGGCAATGAAAAACTGTTTTTT
cdr3_aa: CASGLFGAGNEKLFF

v_call: TRBV21-1
d_call: .
clone_size: .
j_call: TRBJ2-1
cdr3_nt: TGTGCCAGCAGCAAAGTACCGGGGGCGACTAGCGGGAGACGGAATGAGCAGTTCTTC
cdr3_aa: CASSKVPGATSGRRNEQFF

v_call: TRBV5-1
d_call: .
clone_size: .
j_call: TRBJ2-2
cdr3_nt: TGCGCCAGCAGCTTAATAGCCCCGGGGGAGCTGTTTTTT
cdr3_aa: CASSLIAPGELFF

v_call: TRBV7-2
d_call: TRBD1
clone_size: .
j_call: TRBJ2-7
cdr3_nt: TGTGCCAGCAGCTTAGGGCAGGACAGGGGATACGAGCAGTACTTC
cdr3_aa: CASSLGQDRGYEQYF

v_call: TRBV28
d_call: .
clone_size: .
j_call: TRBJ1-1
cdr3_nt: TGTGCCAGCAGTTTAAGGGGGGAAGCTTTCTTT
cdr3_aa: CASSLRGEAFF

v_call: TRBV7-2
d_call: TRBD2
clone_size: .
j_call: TRBJ2-5
cdr3_nt: TGTGCCAGCAGCTTGAGGGTGGCAAGCGGGGGCCGGGGGCAAGAGACCCAGTACTTC
cdr3_aa: CASSLRVASGGRGQETQYF

v_call: TRBV28
d_call: TRBD1
clone_size: once
j_call: TRBJ1-1
cdr3_nt: TGTGCCGTCCACAGGGGTGGGAACACTGAAGCTTTCTTT
cdr3_aa: CAVHRGGNTEAFF

v_call: TRBV19
d_call: TRBD2
clone_size: .
j_call: TRBJ2-3
cdr3_nt: TGTGCCAGTAGTATAAGCCCTAGCGGGGGGTTAGATACGCAGTATTTT
cdr3_aa: CASSISPSGGLDTQYF

v_call: TRBV18
d_call: TRBD1
clone_size: .
j_call: TRBJ2-7
cdr3_nt: TGTGCCAGCTCACCAAAACCCGGGACAGGGTCCTACGAGCAGTACTTC
cdr3_aa: CASSPKPGTGSYEQYF

v_call: TRBV5-1
d_call: .
clone_size: .
j_call: TRBJ2-1
cdr3_nt: TGCGCCAGCAGCTTGGTTGGCGGGATATCCTACAATGAGCAGTTCTTC
cdr3_aa: CASSLVGGISYNEQFF

v_call: TRBV7-9
d_call: .
clone_size: .
j_call: TRBJ2-3
cdr3_nt: TGTGCCAGCCAAACAGATACGCAGTATTTT
cdr3_aa: CASQTDTQYF

v_call: TRBV5-1
d_call: .
clone_size: .
j_call: TRBJ2-1
cdr3_nt: TGCGCCAGCAGCTTTAGAGCTGAGCAGTTCTTC
cdr3_aa: CASSFRAEQFF